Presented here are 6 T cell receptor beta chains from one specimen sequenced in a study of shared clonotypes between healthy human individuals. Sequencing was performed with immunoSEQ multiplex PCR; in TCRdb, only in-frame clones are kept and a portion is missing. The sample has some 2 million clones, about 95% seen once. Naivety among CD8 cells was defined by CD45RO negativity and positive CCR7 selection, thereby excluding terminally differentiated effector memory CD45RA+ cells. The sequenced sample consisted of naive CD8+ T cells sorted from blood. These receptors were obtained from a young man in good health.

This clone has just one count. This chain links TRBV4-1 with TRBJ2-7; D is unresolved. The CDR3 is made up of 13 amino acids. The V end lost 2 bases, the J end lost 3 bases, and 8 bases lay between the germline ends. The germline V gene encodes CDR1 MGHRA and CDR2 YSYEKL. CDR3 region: CASSQQDRYEQYF. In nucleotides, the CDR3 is TGCGCCAGCAGCCAACAAGACCGCTACGAGCAGTACTTC.

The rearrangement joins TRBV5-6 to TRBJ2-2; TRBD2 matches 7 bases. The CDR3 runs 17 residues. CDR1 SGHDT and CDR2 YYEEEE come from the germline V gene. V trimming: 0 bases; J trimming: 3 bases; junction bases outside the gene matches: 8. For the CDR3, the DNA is TGTGCCAGCAGCTTGGCCTCTAGCGGAGCTGACACCGGGGAGCTGTTTTTT. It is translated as CASSLASSGADTGELFF.

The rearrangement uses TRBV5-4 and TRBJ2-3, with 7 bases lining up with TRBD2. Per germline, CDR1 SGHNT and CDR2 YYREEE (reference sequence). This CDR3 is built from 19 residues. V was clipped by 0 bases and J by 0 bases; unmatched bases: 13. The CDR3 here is CASSLGSGGGQDSTDTQYF. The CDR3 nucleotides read TGTGCCAGCAGCTTGGGGTCTGGGGGAGGGCAAGATAGCACAGATACGCAGTATTTT.

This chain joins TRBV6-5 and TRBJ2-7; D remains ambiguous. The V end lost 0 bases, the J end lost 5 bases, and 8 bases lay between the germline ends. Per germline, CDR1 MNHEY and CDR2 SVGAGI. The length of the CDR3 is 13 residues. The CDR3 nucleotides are TGTGCCAGCAGTTACTCGTTCACTAACGAGCAGTACTTC. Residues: CASSYSFTNEQYF.

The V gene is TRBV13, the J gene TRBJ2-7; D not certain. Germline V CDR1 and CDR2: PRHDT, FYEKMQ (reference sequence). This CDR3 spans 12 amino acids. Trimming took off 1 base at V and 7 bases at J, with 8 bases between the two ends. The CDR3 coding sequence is TGTGCCAGCAGCTTAGCGGCCCAAGAGCAGTACTTC. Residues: CASSLAAQEQYF.

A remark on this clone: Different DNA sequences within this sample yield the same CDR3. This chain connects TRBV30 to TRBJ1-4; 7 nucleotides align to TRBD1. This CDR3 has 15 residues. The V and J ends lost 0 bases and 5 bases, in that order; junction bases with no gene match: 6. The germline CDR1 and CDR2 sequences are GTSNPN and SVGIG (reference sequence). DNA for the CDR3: TGTGCCTGGAGTGTACTAGGGGGCACGAATGAAAAACTGTTTTTT. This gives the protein CAWSVLGGTNEKLFF.